The 5 T cell receptor beta chains listed next were all sequenced from one sample in a study of blood T cells in healthy people across ages. Primers used in a second PCR of about 7 to 12 cycles were a sample-barcoded 5' primer and a J-beta primer mix. TCRdb passed the 5' RACE reads through MiXCR, listing each CDR3 protein once. The sample lists roughly 1 million distinct CDR3 sequences, around 27% occurring once. Another study also made use of these data, one on T cells of mothers and their children.

Sequencing input: blood. The receptors were sampled from a girl aged 2 to 9 in good health.

This clonotype showed up just a few times. V gene TRBV6-6 combines with J gene TRBJ2-4; D perhaps matches TRBD1 (6 bases). The germline CDR1 and CDR2 sequences are MNHNY and SVGAGI (reference sequence). Trimming pared 6 bases from V and 4 bases from J, leaving 13 bases between. The CDR3 is 14 residues long. Here the CDR3 reads CASRRQDGKNIQYF. CDR3 DNA sequence: TGTGCCAGCAGACGACAGGACGGAAAAAACATTCAGTACTTC.

This chain links TRBV29-1 with TRBJ2-5, with D possibly matching TRBD2 (6 bases). CDR1 and CDR2 (germline): SQVTM, ANQGSEA. Trimming left V 1 base short and J 5 bases short, with 11 bases between. This CDR3 is 13 amino acids long. CDR3 coding DNA: TGCAGCGTTGAAGGAACTAGCATCGAGACCCAGTACTTC. This codes for CSVEGTSIETQYF.

There are a few counts of this clonotype. The chain is built from TRBV19 and TRBJ2-7; tentatively, D is TRBD2 (6 bases). Germline V gene data show CDR1 as LNHDA and CDR2 as SQIVND (reference sequence). The CDR3 is 13 amino acids. Trimming pared 3 bases from V and 5 bases from J, leaving 11 bases between. The CDR3 sequence is CASSMGGTHEQYF. DNA for the CDR3: TGTGCCAGTAGTATGGGCGGGACGCACGAGCAGTACTTC.

The chain joins TRBV15 to TRBJ2-3; 10 bases are shared with TRBD2. The trim removed 5 bases at V and 5 bases at J, leaving 10 bases unmatched. The CDR3 extends over 16 amino acids. Germline V gene sequence: CDR1 LNHNV, CDR2 YYDKDF (reference sequence). The CDR3 loop reads CATSELAGLRGDTQYF. The CDR3 coding sequence is TGTGCCACCAGCGAACTAGCGGGGCTACGGGGAGATACGCAGTATTTT.

This rearrangement joins TRBV12-5 to TRBJ1-1, with D unresolved. In germline, CDR1 is LGHNT, CDR2 FRNRAP. The CDR3 extends over 13 amino acids. V dropped 2 bases and J dropped 3 bases, with 7 bases sitting between them. CDR3 region: CASGLYGYTEAFF. CDR3 coding DNA: TGTGCTAGTGGTTTGTATGGGTACACTGAAGCTTTCTTT.